This T cell receptor beta chain was identified during a study of blood T cell repertoires in COVID-19. Looking at the study overall: From the United States, Italy and Spain came samples of acute and convalescent COVID-19. PBMCs, B-cell-depleted T cells, or T cells were the source of the cDNA or gDNA that made up the material.

As handled by the study authors: Estimation of nucleated cell counts was performed using reference gene primer amplification. The assay was immunoSEQ multiplex PCR, and TCRdb's table has in-frame clones only and misses some. For V, J and clone size, that table is used; D and trimming come from the DNA. The sample shows over 120,000 clones, 87% of them seen only once. With V trimmed by 5 bases and J by 3 bases, 4 bases remained unmatched. CDR3 length equals 13 residues. The germline CDR1 and CDR2 sequences are MNHEY and SVGAGI. The V gene is TRBV6-5, the J gene TRBJ2-7, with 7 bases lining up with TRBD1. The sequencing input was peripheral blood. The receptor was isolated from a man in his fifties or sixties who had recovered from COVID-19. CDR3 DNA: TGTGCCAGCAGTCTACAGGGGCACTACGAGCAGTACTTC. As protein: CASSLQGHYEQYF.